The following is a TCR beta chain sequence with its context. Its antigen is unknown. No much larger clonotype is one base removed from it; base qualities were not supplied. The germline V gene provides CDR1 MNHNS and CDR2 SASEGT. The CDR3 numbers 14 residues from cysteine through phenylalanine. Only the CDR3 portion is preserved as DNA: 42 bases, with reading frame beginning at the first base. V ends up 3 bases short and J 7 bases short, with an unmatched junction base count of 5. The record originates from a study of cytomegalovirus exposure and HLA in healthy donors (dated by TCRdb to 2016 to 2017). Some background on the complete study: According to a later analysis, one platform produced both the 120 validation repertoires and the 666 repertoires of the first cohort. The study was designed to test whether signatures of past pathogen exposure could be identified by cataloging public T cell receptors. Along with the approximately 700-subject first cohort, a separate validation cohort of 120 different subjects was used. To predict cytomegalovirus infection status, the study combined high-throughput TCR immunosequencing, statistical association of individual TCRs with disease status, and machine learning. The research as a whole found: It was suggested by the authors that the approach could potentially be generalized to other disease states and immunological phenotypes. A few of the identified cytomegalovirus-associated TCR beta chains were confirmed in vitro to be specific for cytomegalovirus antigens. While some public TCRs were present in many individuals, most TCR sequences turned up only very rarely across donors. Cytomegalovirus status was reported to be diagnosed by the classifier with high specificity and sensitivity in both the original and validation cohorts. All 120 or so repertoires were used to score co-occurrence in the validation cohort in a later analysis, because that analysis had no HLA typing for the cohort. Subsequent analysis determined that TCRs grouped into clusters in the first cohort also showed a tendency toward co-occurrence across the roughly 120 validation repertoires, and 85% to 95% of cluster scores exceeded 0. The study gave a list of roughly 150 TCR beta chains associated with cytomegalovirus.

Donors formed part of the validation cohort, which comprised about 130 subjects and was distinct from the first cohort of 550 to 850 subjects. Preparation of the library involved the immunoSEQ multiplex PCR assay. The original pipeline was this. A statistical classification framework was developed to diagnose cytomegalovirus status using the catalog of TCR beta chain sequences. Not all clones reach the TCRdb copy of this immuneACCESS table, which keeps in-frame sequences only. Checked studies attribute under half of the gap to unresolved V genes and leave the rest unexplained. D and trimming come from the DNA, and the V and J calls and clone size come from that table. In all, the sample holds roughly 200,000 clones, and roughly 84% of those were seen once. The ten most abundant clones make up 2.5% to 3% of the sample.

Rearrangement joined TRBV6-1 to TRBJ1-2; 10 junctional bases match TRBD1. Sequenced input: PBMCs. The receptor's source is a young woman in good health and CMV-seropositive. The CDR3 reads CASSEWTGGFGYTF. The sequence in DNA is TGTGCCAGCAGTGAGTGGACAGGGGGTTTTGGCTACACCTTC.